This T cell receptor (beta chain) originates from a study of T cell responses to AZD1222 COVID-19 vaccine. Study conclusions and caveats: Donors skewed white British and female; clonal diversity was possibly underestimated.

Notes on this clone: Its antigen is not identified.

TCRdb keeps only in-frame clones here, not all; method: immunoSEQ multiplex PCR. The table lists about 150,000 clones, approximately 90% of them singletons, with about 1.7% in the top ten. The CDR3 loop spans 17 amino acids. V lost 6 bases to trimming and J lost 0 bases, with 20 bases between them. Germline CDR1 reads SGHVS; CDR2 reads FQNEAQ. Sequencing used peripheral blood, obtained on day 0 of AZD1222 vaccination. The sequence derives from an adult in good health. The V gene is TRBV7-8, the J gene TRBJ1-1; D not resolved. DNA for the CDR3: TGTGCCAGCAGGCCGGGCGGCGCATTCCTCATGAACACTGAAGCTTTCTTT. Encoded protein: CASRPGGAFLMNTEAFF.